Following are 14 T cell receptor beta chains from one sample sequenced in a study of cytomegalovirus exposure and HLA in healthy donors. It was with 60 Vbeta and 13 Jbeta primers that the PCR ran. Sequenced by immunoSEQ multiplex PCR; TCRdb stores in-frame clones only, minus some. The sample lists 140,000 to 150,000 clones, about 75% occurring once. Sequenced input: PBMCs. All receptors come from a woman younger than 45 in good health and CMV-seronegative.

CDR3 in amino acids: CASSAQLAGGSNEQFF. The CDR3 DNA reads TGTGCCAGCAGTGCCCAACTAGCGGGTGGGTCCAATGAGCAGTTCTTC. V usage is TRBV6-4 and J usage is TRBJ2-1, with 9 bases aligning to TRBD2. CDR3 length: 16 amino acids. V was clipped by 4 bases and J by 6 bases; unmatched bases: 10. Germline lookup yields CDR1 MRHNA and CDR2 SNTAGT.

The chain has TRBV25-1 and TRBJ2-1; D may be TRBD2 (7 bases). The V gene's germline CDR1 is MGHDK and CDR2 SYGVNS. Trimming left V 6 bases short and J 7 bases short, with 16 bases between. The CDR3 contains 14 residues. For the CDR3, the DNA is TGTGCCAGCAGGATGGGAGGGGGATCAAATGAGCAGTTCTTC. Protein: CASRMGGGSNEQFF.

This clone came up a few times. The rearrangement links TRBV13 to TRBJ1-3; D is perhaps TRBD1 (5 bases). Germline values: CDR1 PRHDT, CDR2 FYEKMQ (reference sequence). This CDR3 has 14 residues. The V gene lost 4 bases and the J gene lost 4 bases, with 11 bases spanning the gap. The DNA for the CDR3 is TGTGCCAGCAGCTCCGGGGACTGGGGAAACACCATATATTTT. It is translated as CASSSGDWGNTIYF.

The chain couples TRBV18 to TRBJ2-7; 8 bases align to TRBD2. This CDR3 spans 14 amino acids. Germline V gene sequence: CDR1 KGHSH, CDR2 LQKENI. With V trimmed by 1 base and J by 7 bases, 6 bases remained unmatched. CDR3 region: CASSPLNSGGEQYF. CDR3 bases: TGTGCCAGCTCACCACTTAACTCGGGGGGGGAGCAGTACTTC.

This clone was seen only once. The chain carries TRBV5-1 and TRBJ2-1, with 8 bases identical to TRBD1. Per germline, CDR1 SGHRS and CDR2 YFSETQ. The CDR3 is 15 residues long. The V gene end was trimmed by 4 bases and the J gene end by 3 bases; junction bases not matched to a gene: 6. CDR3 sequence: CASSPGRGLYNEQFF. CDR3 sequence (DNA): TGCGCCAGCAGCCCCGGCAGGGGGCTCTACAATGAGCAGTTCTTC.

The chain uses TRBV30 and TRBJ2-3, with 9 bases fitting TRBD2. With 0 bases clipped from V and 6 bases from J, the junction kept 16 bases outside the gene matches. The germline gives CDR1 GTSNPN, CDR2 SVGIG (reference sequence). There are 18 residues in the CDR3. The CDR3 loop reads CAWSVRPWGSGGGDTQYF. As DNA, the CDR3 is TGTGCCTGGAGTGTACGCCCCTGGGGTAGCGGGGGAGGGGATACGCAGTATTTT. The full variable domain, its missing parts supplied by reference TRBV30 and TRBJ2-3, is SQTIHQWPATLVQPVGSPLSLECTVEGTSNPNLYWYRQAAGRGLQLLFYSVGIGQISSEVPQNLSASRPQDRQFILSSKKLLLSDSGFYLCAWSVRPWGSGGGDTQYFGPGTRLTVL.

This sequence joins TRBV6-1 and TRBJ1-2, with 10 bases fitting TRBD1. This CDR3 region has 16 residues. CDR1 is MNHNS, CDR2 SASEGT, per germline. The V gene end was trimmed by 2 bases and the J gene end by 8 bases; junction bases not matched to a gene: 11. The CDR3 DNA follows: TGTGCCAGCAGTGAATCGTATCGAGGGACAGGGGTCGGCTACACCTTC. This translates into CASSESYRGTGVGYTF.

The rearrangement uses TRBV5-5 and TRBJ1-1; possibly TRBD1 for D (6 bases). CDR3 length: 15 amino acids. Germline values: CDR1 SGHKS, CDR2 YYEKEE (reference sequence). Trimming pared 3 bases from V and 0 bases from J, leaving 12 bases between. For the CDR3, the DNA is TGTGCCAGCAGCTCCCCGACAGGAATGAACACTGAAGCTTTCTTT. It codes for CASSSPTGMNTEAFF.

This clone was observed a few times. The CDR3 coding sequence is TGCGCCAGCAGCTTGTTCGGTCAGGGGGGCGAAGCTTTCTTT. It translates to CASSLFGQGGEAFF. The chain combines TRBV5-1 with TRBJ1-1; 7 bases fit TRBD1. Per the germline V gene, CDR1 is SGHRS and CDR2 is YFSETQ. Unmatched junction bases numbered 8, after V lost 1 base and J lost 8 bases. The CDR3 sequence is 14 residues long.

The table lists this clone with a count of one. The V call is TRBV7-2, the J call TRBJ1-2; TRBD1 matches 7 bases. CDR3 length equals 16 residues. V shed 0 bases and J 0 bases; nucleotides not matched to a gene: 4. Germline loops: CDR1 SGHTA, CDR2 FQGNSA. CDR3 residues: CASSLAPGTANYGYTF. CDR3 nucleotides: TGTGCCAGCAGCTTAGCCCCCGGGACAGCTAACTATGGCTACACCTTC.

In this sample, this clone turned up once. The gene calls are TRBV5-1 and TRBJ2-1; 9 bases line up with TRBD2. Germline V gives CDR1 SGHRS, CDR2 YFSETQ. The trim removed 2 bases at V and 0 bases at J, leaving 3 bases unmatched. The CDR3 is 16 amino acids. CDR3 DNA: TGCGCCAGCAGCTTTCTAGCGGGAAGCTCCTACAATGAGCAGTTCTTC. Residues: CASSFLAGSSYNEQFF.

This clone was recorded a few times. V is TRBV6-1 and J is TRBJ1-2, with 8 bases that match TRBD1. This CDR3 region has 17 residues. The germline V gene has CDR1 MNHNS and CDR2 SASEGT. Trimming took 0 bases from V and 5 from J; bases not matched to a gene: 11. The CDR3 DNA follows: TGTGCCAGCAGTGAAGCTTTTGACAGGGGATGGGGATATGGCTACACCTTC. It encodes CASSEAFDRGWGYGYTF.

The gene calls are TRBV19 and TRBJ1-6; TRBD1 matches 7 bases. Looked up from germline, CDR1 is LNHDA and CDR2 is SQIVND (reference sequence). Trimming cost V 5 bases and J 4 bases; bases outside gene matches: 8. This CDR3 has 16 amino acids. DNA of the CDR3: TGTGCCAGTAGTCTCGCGGGACAGTTTTATAATTCACCCCTCCACTTT. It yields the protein CASSLAGQFYNSPLHF. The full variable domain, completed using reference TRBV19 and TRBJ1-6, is DGGITQSPKYLFRKEGQNVTLSCEQNLNHDAMYWYRQDPGQGLRLIYYSQIVNDFQKGDIAEGYSVSREKKESFPLTVTSAQKNPTAFYLCASSLAGQFYNSPLHFGNGTRLTVT.

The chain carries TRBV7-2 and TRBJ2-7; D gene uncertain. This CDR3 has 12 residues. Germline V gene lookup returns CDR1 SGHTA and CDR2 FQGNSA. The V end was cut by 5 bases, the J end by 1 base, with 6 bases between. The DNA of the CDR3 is TGTGCCAGCAGCCCACAATCCTACGAGCAGTACTTC. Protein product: CASSPQSYEQYF.